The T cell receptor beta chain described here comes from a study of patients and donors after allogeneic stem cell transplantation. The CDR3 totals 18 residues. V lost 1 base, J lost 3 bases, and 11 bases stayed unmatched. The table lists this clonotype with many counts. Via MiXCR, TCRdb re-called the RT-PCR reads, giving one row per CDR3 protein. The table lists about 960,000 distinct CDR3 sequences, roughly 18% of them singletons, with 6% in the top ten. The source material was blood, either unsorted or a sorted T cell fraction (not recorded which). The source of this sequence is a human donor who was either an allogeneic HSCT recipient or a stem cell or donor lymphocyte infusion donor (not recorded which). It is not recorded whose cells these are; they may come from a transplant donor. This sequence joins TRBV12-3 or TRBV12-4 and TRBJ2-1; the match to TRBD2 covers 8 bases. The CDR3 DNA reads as TGTGCCAGCAGTTTAGGCGGGAGGCCCGAGGGGATCTACAATGAGCAGTTCTTC. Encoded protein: CASSLGGRPEGIYNEQFF.